This T cell receptor beta chain was identified in a study of cytomegalovirus exposure and HLA in healthy donors. Trimming stripped 2 bases from V and 8 bases from J, with 6 bases between. The CDR3 has 11 amino acids. Germline lookup yields CDR1 SEHNR and CDR2 FQNEAQ (reference sequence). The study ran its PCR with 60 Vbeta and 13 Jbeta primers. Sequencing was performed with immunoSEQ multiplex PCR; in TCRdb, only in-frame clones are kept and a portion is missing. The sample has some 150,000 clones, roughly 82% seen once; the top ten hold approximately 11%. The receptor comes from a middle-aged man in good health and CMV-seropositive. The V call is TRBV7-9, the J call TRBJ1-1; D uncertain. The source material was PBMCs. The CDR3 region is CASSLSREAFF. In nucleotides, the CDR3 is TGTGCCAGCAGCTTAAGTCGGGAAGCTTTCTTT.